What follows are 13 T cell receptor beta chains derived from one specimen sequenced in a study of early T cells in non-severe SARS-CoV-2 infection. TCRdb called the 5' RACE reads again in MiXCR, with one record for every CDR3 protein. The sample yields about 50,000 distinct CDR3 sequences, 11% seen once. Specimen: whole blood. These receptors came from an adult who was a healthcare worker with PCR-confirmed SARS-CoV-2 infection or an uninfected control (not recorded which).

This clonotype was recorded at least ten times. The V and J genes are TRBV5-1 and TRBJ2-5, with D possibly TRBD1 on 6 matching bases. With 1 base removed from V and 4 bases from J, the gap between germline ends came to 14 bases. Germline V gene lookup returns CDR1 SGHRS and CDR2 YFSETQ. This CDR3 is built from 15 residues. CDR3 amino acids: CASSLRTGSAETQYF. The CDR3 nucleotides read TGCGCCAGCAGCTTGCGAACAGGGAGCGCAGAGACCCAGTACTTC.

This clonotype was found a few times. V usage is TRBV11-2 and J usage is TRBJ2-7; D perhaps matches TRBD2 (6 bases). V lost 0 bases to trimming and J lost 7 bases, with 7 bases between them. The CDR3 totals 12 residues. Germline CDR1 SGHAT, CDR2 FQNNGV. The chain's CDR3 is CASSLDRGEQYF. The CDR3 coding sequence is TGTGCCAGCAGCTTAGATCGGGGGGAGCAGTACTTC.

This clonotype has a single count. This chain connects TRBV7-9 to TRBJ1-1; possible D gene TRBD1, 6 bases. This CDR3 is 13 amino acids long. V lost 7 bases, J lost 0 bases, and 9 bases lay in between. The germline V gene has CDR1 SEHNR and CDR2 FQNEAQ (reference sequence). The CDR3 protein is CASTEGVNTEAFF. In DNA, the CDR3 is TGTGCCAGCACTGAGGGGGTGAACACTGAAGCTTTCTTT.

This chain links TRBV10-2 with TRBJ1-5; D gene uncertain. The length of the CDR3 is 13 residues. Germline CDR1 is WSHSY and CDR2 is SAAADI. The V end lost 7 bases, the J end lost 4 bases, and 11 bases lay between the germline ends. The CDR3 DNA sequence: TGCGCCAGCATGGGCAGGTTGAATCAGCCCCAGCATTTT. Amino acids: CASMGRLNQPQHF.

The V call is TRBV29-1, the J call TRBJ1-4; possibly TRBD1 for D (6 bases). There are 14 residues in the CDR3. The V end was cut by 7 bases, the J end by 7 bases, with 19 bases between. In germline, CDR1 is SQVTM, CDR2 ANQGSEA. Here the CDR3 DNA reads TGCAGCGCCGCCCTCGGGGGGCAGATTGAAAAACTGTTTTTT. Protein product: CSAALGGQIEKLFF.

This clonotype was seen more than once but under ten times. The V gene is TRBV6-2 or TRBV6-3, the J gene TRBJ2-7; D is uncertain. Germline V gene data show CDR1 as MNHEY and CDR2 as SVGEGT. The CDR3 is 12 amino acids. The V and J ends lost 6 bases and 6 bases respectively, with 12 bases between them. CDR3 DNA: TGTGCCAGCAGCTGGACCTTGAGCGAGCAGTACTTC. This translates into CASSWTLSEQYF.

This clonotype was counted only a few times. The chain joins TRBV11-2 to TRBJ2-1; the D gene is possibly TRBD1 (6 bases). The germline CDR1 and CDR2 sequences are SGHAT and FQNNGV. The CDR3 is 15 amino acids. V lost 9 bases and J 1 base, leaving 16 bases between the germline ends. CDR3 sequence (DNA): TGTGCCAGTAGACAGGTTTGGGATTCCTACAATGAGCAGTTCTTC. It is translated as CASRQVWDSYNEQFF.

The chain links TRBV20-1 to TRBJ2-7; 7 nucleotides line up with TRBD1. With V trimmed by 7 bases and J by 6 bases, 9 bases remained unmatched. The CDR3 contains 12 residues. Germline CDR1 and CDR2: DFQATT and SNEGSKA (reference sequence). This chain's CDR3 is CSEIGGQGEQYF. Here the CDR3 DNA reads TGCAGTGAGATAGGGGGCCAAGGCGAGCAGTACTTC.

This clonotype has a handful of counts. This chain links TRBV19 with TRBJ2-4; the match to TRBD2 covers 10 bases. Germline V gene data show CDR1 as LNHDA and CDR2 as SQIVND (reference sequence). V lost 3 bases to trimming and J lost 1 base; unmatched junction nucleotides: 9. CDR3 length: 18 residues. Here the CDR3 reads CASSIKREGRGAKNIQYF. CDR3 nucleotide sequence: TGTGCCAGTAGTATTAAGCGGGAGGGCCGGGGGGCCAAAAACATTCAGTACTTC.

This clonotype appeared many times. The rearrangement joins TRBV12-5 to TRBJ2-1; D not resolved. The CDR3 sequence is 14 residues long. Looked up from germline, CDR1 is LGHNT and CDR2 is FRNRAP. V gave up 2 bases and J gave up 7 bases, with 12 bases separating them. This CDR3 reads CASGLTLSRNEQFF. CDR3 sequence (DNA): TGTGCTAGTGGTTTGACATTATCTCGGAATGAGCAGTTCTTC.

This clonotype was seen at least ten times. The V and J genes are TRBV10-3 and TRBJ2-3, with TRBD1 identical over 7 bases. Germline-derived CDR1 and CDR2 are ENHRY and SYGVKD. With 8 bases clipped from V and 2 bases from J, the junction kept 10 bases outside the gene matches. The CDR3 is 15 residues long. CDR3 coding DNA: TGTGCCATCTCCACCACAGGGGAAACCACAGATACGCAGTATTTT. This codes for CAISTTGETTDTQYF.

This clonotype was seen ten or more times. V and J are TRBV29-1 and TRBJ1-5; 8 nucleotides line up with TRBD1. The V segment lost 6 bases and the J segment 7 bases; nucleotides outside the gene matches: 11. Per germline, CDR1 SQVTM and CDR2 ANQGSEA. CDR3 size: 14 residues. The CDR3 sequence: CSVAQGASNQPQHF. The CDR3 nucleotides are TGCAGCGTAGCTCAGGGGGCGAGTAACCAGCCCCAGCATTTT.

Regarding this clonotype: No DNA is shown, since the ends of the CDR3 on it are uncertain; the CDR3 is the one TCRdb lists. The chain has TRBV6-1 and TRBJ2-3; the DNA was not used to check the table's D call, TRBD2. The CDR3 is made up of 15 amino acids, end residues included. The germline CDR1 and CDR2 sequences are MNHNS and SASEGT. The CDR3 protein is CASSRDFRGTDTQYF.